The next 2 T cell receptor beta chains were all read from a single sample in a study of shared clonotypes between healthy human individuals. Naive CD8 cells were CD45RO-negative, positively selected for CCR7, excluding terminally differentiated effector memory CD45RA+ cells. TCRdb's copy holds only in-frame clones and misses some; the assay was immunoSEQ multiplex PCR. Of under 850,000 clones listed, over 90% are singletons. Sequenced: naive CD8+ T cells sorted from blood. These receptors were taken from a young man in good health.

Comment on this clone: Other nucleotide sequences in the sample specify the same CDR3. The chain recombines TRBV5-1 with TRBJ2-5, with TRBD1 as a possible D gene (5 bases). The V and J ends lost 1 base and 1 base respectively, with 8 bases between them. CDR1 is SGHRS, CDR2 YFSETQ, per germline. This CDR3 has 14 amino acids. DNA of the CDR3: TGCGCCAGCAGCTTGAGGGGTCCCCAAGAGACCCAGTACTTC. Translating it yields CASSLRGPQETQYF.

The sample holds one count of this clone. The gene calls are TRBV15 and TRBJ1-1; a weak D match, TRBD1 (5 bases). This CDR3 is built from 16 residues. V was shortened by 0 bases and J by 0 bases, with 11 bases between the two germline ends. Germline CDR1 and CDR2: LNHNV and YYDKDF (reference sequence). The DNA for the CDR3 is TGTGCCACCAGCAGAGATCAGGCAGGGATGAACACTGAAGCTTTCTTT. It yields the protein CATSRDQAGMNTEAFF.